This T cell receptor beta chain derives from a study of T-cell reconstitution after alpha-beta-depleted transplantation in children. The germline gives CDR1 SGHTA, CDR2 FQGNSA. The V end was cut by 4 bases, the J end by 2 bases, with 12 bases between. The CDR3 totals 14 residues. The library targeted TCRbeta and was prepared with unique molecular identifiers. TCRdb used MiXCR to reprocess the PCR reads, holding one entry per CDR3 protein. The sample records 640,000 or so distinct CDR3 sequences, 16% being singletons. This clonotype was counted only a few times. The sample here was PBMCs from the stem cell graft donor, taken from the stem cell graft. V usage is TRBV7-2 and J usage is TRBJ2-7; possibly TRBD1 for D (6 bases). This receptor was identified in a human donor who donated a stem cell graft to a child with acute myeloid leukemia. CDR3 loop: CASSSHRDPYEQYF. DNA for the CDR3: TGTGCCAGCAGCTCTCACAGGGATCCCTACGAGCAGTACTTC. Filled out from reference TRBV7-2 and TRBJ2-7, the complete variable domain reads GAGVSQSPSNKVTEKGKDVELRCDPISGHTALYWYRQSLGQGLEFLIYFQGNSAPDKSGLPSDRFSAERTGGSVSTLTIQRTQQEDSAVYLCASSSHRDPYEQYFGPGTRLTVT.